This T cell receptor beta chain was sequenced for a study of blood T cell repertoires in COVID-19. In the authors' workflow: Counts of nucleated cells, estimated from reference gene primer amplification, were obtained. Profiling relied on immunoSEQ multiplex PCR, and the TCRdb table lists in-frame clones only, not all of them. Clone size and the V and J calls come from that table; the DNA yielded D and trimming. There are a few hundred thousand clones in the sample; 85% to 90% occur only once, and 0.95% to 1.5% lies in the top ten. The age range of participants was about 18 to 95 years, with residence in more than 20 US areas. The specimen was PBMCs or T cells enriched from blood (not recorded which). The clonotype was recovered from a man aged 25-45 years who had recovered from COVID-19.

Written as DNA, the CDR3 is TGTGCCAGCAGCCCCCGGACAGCCGGACTAGTCTATGAGCAGTTCTTC. Amino acids: CASSPRTAGLVYEQFF. V is TRBV11-1 and J is TRBJ2-1; D is possibly TRBD2 (7 bases). CDR1 is SGHAT and CDR2 is FQDESV in the germline V gene (reference sequence). Trimming stripped 5 bases from V and 8 bases from J, with 22 bases between. This CDR3 spans 16 amino acids.